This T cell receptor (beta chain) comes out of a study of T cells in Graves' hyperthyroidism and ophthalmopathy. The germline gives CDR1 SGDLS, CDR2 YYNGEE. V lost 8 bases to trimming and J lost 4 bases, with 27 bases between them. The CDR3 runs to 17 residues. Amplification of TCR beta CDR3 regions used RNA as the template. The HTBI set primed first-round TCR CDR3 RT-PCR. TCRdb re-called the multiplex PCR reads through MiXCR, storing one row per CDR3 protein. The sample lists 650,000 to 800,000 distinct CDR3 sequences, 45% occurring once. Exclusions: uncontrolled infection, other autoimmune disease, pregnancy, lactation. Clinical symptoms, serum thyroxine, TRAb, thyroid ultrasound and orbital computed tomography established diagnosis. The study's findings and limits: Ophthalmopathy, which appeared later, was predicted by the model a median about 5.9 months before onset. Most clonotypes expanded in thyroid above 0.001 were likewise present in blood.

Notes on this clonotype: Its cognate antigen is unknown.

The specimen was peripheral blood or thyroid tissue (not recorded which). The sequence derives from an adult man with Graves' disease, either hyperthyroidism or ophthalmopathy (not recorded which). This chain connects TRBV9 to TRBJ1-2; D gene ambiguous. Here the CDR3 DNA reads TGTGCCAGTAGTATACTGCAAGGAGCCCGGACTGGCTATGGCTACACCTTC. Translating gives CASSILQGARTGYGYTF.